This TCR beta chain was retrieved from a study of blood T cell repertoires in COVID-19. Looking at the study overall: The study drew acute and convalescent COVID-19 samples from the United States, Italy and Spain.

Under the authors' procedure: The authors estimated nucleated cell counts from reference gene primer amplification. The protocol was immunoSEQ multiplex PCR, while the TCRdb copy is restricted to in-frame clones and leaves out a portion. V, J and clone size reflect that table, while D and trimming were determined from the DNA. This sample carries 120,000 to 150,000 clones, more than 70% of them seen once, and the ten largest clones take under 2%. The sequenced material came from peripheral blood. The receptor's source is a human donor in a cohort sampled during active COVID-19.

Here the CDR3 reads CASSKYPGGAPRQETQYF. As DNA, the CDR3 is TGTGCCAGCAGCAAATATCCGGGGGGGGCGCCTAGGCAAGAGACCCAGTACTTC. The genes are TRBV21-1 and TRBJ2-5; the table calls TRBD2, which could not be checked here. TRBV21-1 is a listed pseudogene. This CDR3 has 18 amino acids.